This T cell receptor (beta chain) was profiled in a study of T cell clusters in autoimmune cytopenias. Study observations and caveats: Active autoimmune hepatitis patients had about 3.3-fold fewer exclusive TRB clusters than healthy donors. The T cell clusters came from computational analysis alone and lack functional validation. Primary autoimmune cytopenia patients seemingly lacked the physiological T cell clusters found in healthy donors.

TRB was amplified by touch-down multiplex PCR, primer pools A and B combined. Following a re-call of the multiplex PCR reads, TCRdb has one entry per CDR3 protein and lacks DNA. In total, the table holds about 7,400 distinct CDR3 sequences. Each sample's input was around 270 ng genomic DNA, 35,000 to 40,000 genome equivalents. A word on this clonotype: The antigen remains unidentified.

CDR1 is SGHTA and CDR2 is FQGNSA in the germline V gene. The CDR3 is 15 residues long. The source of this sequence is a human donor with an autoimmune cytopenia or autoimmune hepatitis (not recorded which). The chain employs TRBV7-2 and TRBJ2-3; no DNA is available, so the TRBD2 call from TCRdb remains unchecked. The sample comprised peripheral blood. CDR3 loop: CASSREGGLGDTQYF.